What follows is one T cell receptor beta chain and its context. The data originate from a study of blood T cell repertoires in COVID-19. About the study: PBMCs, B-cell-depleted T cells, or T cells were the source of the cDNA or gDNA that made up the material.

The CDR3 contains 15 residues. The ends lost 10 bases at V and 4 bases at J; junction bases unmatched: 12. Germline V gene sequence: CDR1 LNHDA, CDR2 SQIVND (reference sequence). Clones were read by immunoSEQ multiplex PCR, and TCRdb kept only the in-frame ones, dropping some. The sample has 200,000 to 300,000 clones; around 90% are singletons. This TCR was recovered from a woman in her 30s with acute or convalescent COVID-19. The sequenced material came from peripheral blood. The rearrangement uses TRBV19 and TRBJ1-5; 8 nucleotides match TRBD1. CDR3 coding DNA: TGTGCCACTGAGCCAACAGGGGGTCGGAATCAGCCCCAGCATTTT. It yields the protein CATEPTGGRNQPQHF.